A single sample is the source of the 15 T cell receptor beta chains below, sequenced in a study of Ad26.COV2.S vaccination and SARS-CoV-2 variants. Here immunoSEQ multiplex PCR was the method, and the copy in TCRdb shows in-frame clones only, minus some. This table has fewer than 600,000 clones, 89% appearing once. Treatment indicated: around 19 received Ad26.COV2.S at low or high dose, single or two shots; about 5 received placebo; per-sample allocation not given. After the first vaccine or placebo injection, samples were drawn on day 63. The sequencing here drew on peripheral blood, taken in a trial of Ad26.COV2.S vaccine versus placebo. The receptor source for this set is a person aged 18-65 years who received the Ad26.COV2.S COVID-19 vaccine or a placebo.

This clone was recorded once. The chain is built from TRBV5-1 and TRBJ2-3; D not certain. Trimming took 7 bases from V and 5 from J, leaving 20 bases between them. The CDR3 consists of 15 residues. Germline CDR1 and CDR2: SGHRS and YFSETQ. CDR3 sequence (DNA): TGCGCCAGCGATCTCCTAGTGGGCCGAATAGATACGCAGTATTTT. Translating gives CASDLLVGRIDTQYF.

The rearrangement joins TRBV27 to TRBJ1-5; perhaps TRBD1 as D (5 bases). Germline V gives CDR1 MNHEY, CDR2 SMNVEV (reference sequence). V was trimmed by 6 bases and J by 5 bases, leaving 17 bases between them. The CDR3 totals 15 residues. The DNA of the CDR3 is TGTGCCAGCAGCCCCGCGGGGGTGCGGGATCAGCCCCAGCATTTT. It yields the protein CASSPAGVRDQPQHF.

The chain combines TRBV30 with TRBJ1-1; TRBD1 might be the D (5 bases). Germline CDR1 is GTSNPN and CDR2 is SVGIG (reference sequence). V was shortened by 7 bases and J by 0 bases, with 24 bases between the two germline ends. The CDR3 has 17 residues. CDR3 in DNA: TGTGCCTTTGACATAGGGGAGGGAAATTCCATGAACACTGAAGCTTTCTTT. Translation: CAFDIGEGNSMNTEAFF. Based on the CDR3 plus reference TRBV30 and TRBJ1-1, the full variable domain is SQTIHQWPATLVQPVGSPLSLECTVEGTSNPNLYWYRQAAGRGLQLLFYSVGIGQISSEVPQNLSASRPQDRQFILSSKKLLLSDSGFYLCAFDIGEGNSMNTEAFFGQGTRLTVV.

The sample holds one count of this clone. The rearrangement links TRBV6-2 or TRBV6-3 to TRBJ1-2; D is unresolved. The CDR3 contains 14 residues. Trimming shortened V by 2 bases and J by 5 bases, and 12 bases separated the two germline ends. CDR1 and CDR2 (germline): MNHEY, SVGEGT. The CDR3, as DNA: TGTGCCAGCAGTTACCGCAGGAATCAGTATGGCTACACCTTC. This codes for CASSYRRNQYGYTF.

The genes are TRBV7-2 and TRBJ1-2; 7 nucleotides agree with TRBD1. J lost 5 bases, V lost 5 bases, and 8 bases had no gene match. CDR1 is SGHTA, CDR2 FQGNSA, per germline. There are 14 residues in the CDR3. The CDR3 loop is CASSDSGTAYGYTF. The CDR3 DNA is TGTGCCAGCAGCGACTCCGGGACAGCTTATGGCTACACCTTC.

This clone has a handful of counts. V gene TRBV7-9 combines with J gene TRBJ1-2; D not certain. CDR1 and CDR2 from the germline V gene are SEHNR and FQNEAQ (reference sequence). CDR3 length: 12 amino acids. V dropped 1 base and J dropped 8 bases, with 8 bases sitting between them. CDR3 DNA sequence: TGTGCCAGCAGCTTAGTCCCCGGGGGCTACACCTTC. Translation: CASSLVPGGYTF.

The V and J genes are TRBV10-2 and TRBJ1-5, with D maybe TRBD1 (5 bases). CDR1 and CDR2 from the germline V gene are WSHSY and SAAADI. This CDR3 region has 15 residues. The germline V and J ends were trimmed by 4 bases and 1 base, with 11 bases remaining between them. Here the CDR3 reads CASSVSGGSNQPQHF. Here the CDR3 DNA reads TGCGCCAGCAGTGTGTCGGGGGGAAGCAATCAGCCCCAGCATTTT.

This clone was counted only a few times. The chain combines TRBV25-1 with TRBJ1-5; D possibly corresponds to TRBD1 (5 bases). The germline gives CDR1 MGHDK, CDR2 SYGVNS. CDR3 length equals 15 residues. Trimming left V 7 bases short and J 5 bases short, with 18 bases between. The CDR3 reads CASTKKGQGDQPQHF. The CDR3 DNA follows: TGTGCCAGCACCAAAAAAGGGCAGGGAGATCAGCCCCAGCATTTT.

The chain employs TRBV5-1 and TRBJ1-1; D uncertain. Germline values: CDR1 SGHRS, CDR2 YFSETQ. There are 14 residues in the CDR3. With 3 bases removed from V and 0 bases from J, the gap between germline ends came to 9 bases. The CDR3: CASSSISMNTEAFF. CDR3 DNA: TGCGCCAGCAGCTCCATATCCATGAACACTGAAGCTTTCTTT. The whole variable domain, remainder taken from reference TRBV5-1 and TRBJ1-1, is KAGVTQTPRYLIKTRGQQVTLSCSPISGHRSVSWYQQTPGQGLQFLFEYFSETQRNKGNFPGRFSGRQFSNSRSEMNVSTLELGDSALYLCASSSISMNTEAFFGQGTRLTVV.

This chain joins TRBV5-1 and TRBJ1-6; D possibly corresponds to TRBD1 (6 bases). This CDR3 is 15 amino acids long. V shed 0 bases and J shed 7 bases, with 11 bases lying between them. Germline V gene lookup returns CDR1 SGHRS and CDR2 YFSETQ. The CDR3, as DNA: TGCGCCAGCAGCTTGGCCGGGGGCAGCAATTCACCCCTCCACTTT. It encodes CASSLAGGSNSPLHF.

A note on this clone: Other DNA sequences within the sample encode an identical CDR3. V is TRBV3-1 (or the pseudogene TRBV3-2) and J is TRBJ2-5; the D is unclear. CDR3 length equals 12 residues. Germline loops: CDR1 LGHDT, CDR2 YNNKEL (reference sequence). Between the trimmed V and J ends, which lost 1 base and 5 bases, there was a span of 5 bases. As DNA, the CDR3 is TGTGCCAGCAGCCAAGTCCCCGAGACCCAGTACTTC. This codes for CASSQVPETQYF.

This chain uses TRBV24-1 with TRBJ1-1; no clear D gene. Germline V gene lookup returns CDR1 KGHDR and CDR2 SFDVKD. V lost 2 bases, J lost 7 bases, and 7 bases lay in between. The CDR3 contains 12 residues. In nucleotides, the CDR3 is TGTGCCACCAGTGATTATAACGGTGAAGCTTTCTTT. Its protein is CATSDYNGEAFF.

This clone turned up a few times. CDR3 sequence (DNA): TGTGCCAGCAGTTACGGGACAGGGTATAATTCACCCCTCCACTTT. It encodes CASSYGTGYNSPLHF. The chain is built from TRBV6-5 and TRBJ1-6, with 9 positions matching TRBD1. This CDR3 comprises 15 residues. V dropped 2 bases and J dropped 4; count of bases not matched to a gene: 0. Germline CDR1 MNHEY, CDR2 SVGAGI.

V gene TRBV6-2 or TRBV6-3 combines with J gene TRBJ2-2; TRBD2 is a possible D gene (5 bases). Trimming left V 6 bases short and J 7 bases short, with 9 bases between. Germline V lookup: CDR1 MNHEY, CDR2 SVGEGT. This CDR3 spans 12 amino acids. The CDR3 loop is CASSERVGELFF. In nucleotides, the CDR3 is TGTGCCAGCAGCGAGAGGGTCGGGGAGCTGTTTTTT.

The chain combines TRBV29-1 with TRBJ1-2; D is ambiguous. From germline, CDR1 is SQVTM and CDR2 ANQGSEA. This CDR3 comprises 13 residues. V was clipped by 4 bases and J by 1 base, with 10 bases between them. As DNA, the CDR3 is TGCAGCGTTGCGGAGCCCTTTAACTATGGCTACACCTTC. This gives the protein CSVAEPFNYGYTF.